This T cell receptor beta chain was captured in a study of blood T cell repertoires in COVID-19. Study-wide background: Some COVID-19 samples were acute and others convalescent; all came from the United States, Italy and Spain. T cells, B-cell-depleted T cells, or PBMCs supplied cDNA or gDNA.

V lost 3 bases, J lost 2 bases, and 14 bases lay in between. The CDR3 length is 16 residues. Per germline, CDR1 SGDLS and CDR2 YYNGEE. Authors' data handling: By means of reference gene primer amplification, nucleated cell counts were estimated. Clones were sequenced by immunoSEQ multiplex PCR, and TCRdb holds only the in-frame ones, with some missing. V and J calls plus clone size are reproduced from that table; the DNA served to infer D and trimming. The table shows about 120,000 clones, with roughly 87% occurring only once. This rearrangement joins TRBV9 to TRBJ1-4; the D gene is possibly TRBD1 (6 bases). Sequencing was performed on peripheral blood. The clonotype originates from a man older than 75 with acute or convalescent COVID-19. The CDR3 loop is CASSALPQGTNEKLFF. The CDR3 nucleotides read TGTGCCAGCAGCGCCCTACCCCAGGGGACTAATGAAAAACTGTTTTTT.